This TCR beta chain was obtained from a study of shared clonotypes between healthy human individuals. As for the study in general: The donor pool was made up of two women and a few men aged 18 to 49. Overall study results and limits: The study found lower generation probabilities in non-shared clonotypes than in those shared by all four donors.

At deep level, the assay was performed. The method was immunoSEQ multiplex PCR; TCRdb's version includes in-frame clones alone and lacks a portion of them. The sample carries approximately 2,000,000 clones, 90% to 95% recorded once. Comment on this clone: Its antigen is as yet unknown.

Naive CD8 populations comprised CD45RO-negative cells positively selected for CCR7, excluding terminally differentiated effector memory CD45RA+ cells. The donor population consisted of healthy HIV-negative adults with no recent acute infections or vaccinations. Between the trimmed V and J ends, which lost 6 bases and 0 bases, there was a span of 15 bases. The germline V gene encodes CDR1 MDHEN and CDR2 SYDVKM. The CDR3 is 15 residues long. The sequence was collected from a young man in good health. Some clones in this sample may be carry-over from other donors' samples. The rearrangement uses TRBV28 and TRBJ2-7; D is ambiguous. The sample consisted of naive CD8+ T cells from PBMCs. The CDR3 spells CASSSRWESSYEQYF. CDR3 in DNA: TGTGCCAGCAGCTCGCGGTGGGAAAGCTCCTACGAGCAGTACTTC. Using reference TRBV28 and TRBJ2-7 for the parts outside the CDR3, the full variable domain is DVKVTQSSRYLVKRTGEKVFLECVQDMDHENMFWYRQDPGLGLRLIYFSYDVKMKEKGDIPEGYSVSREKKERFSLILESASTNQTSMYLCASSSRWESSYEQYFGPGTRLTVT.